Shown below are 31 T cell receptor beta chains from a single sample sequenced in a study of T-cell memory formation after mild COVID-19. TCRdb reprocessed the 5' RACE reads via MiXCR and lists one record per CDR3 protein. The sample consists of about 450,000 distinct CDR3 sequences, about a quarter of them appearing once. The sample taken for sequencing was PBMCs or a T cell subset sorted from them (not recorded which). All receptors come from an adult woman who had mild COVID-19 (a few samples of this study predate the infection). Cell type and time point are not known.

This clonotype showed up just a few times. The chain joins TRBV5-1 to TRBJ1-1; 9 positions match TRBD1. The CDR3 has 15 amino acids. V shed 4 bases and J 3 bases; nucleotides not matched to a gene: 7. Germline CDR1 is SGHRS and CDR2 is YFSETQ. CDR3 region: CASSGTGLQDTEAFF. CDR3 DNA sequence: TGCGCCAGCAGCGGGACAGGGCTACAAGACACTGAAGCTTTCTTT.

This clonotype was recorded a few times. This sequence joins TRBV24-1 and TRBJ2-1, with 13 positions matching TRBD2. Germline assignment: CDR1 KGHDR and CDR2 SFDVKD. The CDR3 is 21 residues long. V lost 3 bases to trimming and J lost 3 bases; unmatched junction nucleotides: 16. The CDR3 coding sequence is TGTGCCACCAGTGATGTTCCGGGACTAGCGGGACGAGTAGGTTTCTACAATGAGCAGTTCTTC. Residues: CATSDVPGLAGRVGFYNEQFF.

The sample holds a few counts of this clonotype. V usage is TRBV29-1 and J usage is TRBJ2-1; 10 nucleotides align to TRBD1. Trimming cost V 1 base and J 9 bases; bases outside gene matches: 3. This CDR3 contains 13 residues. The germline gives CDR1 SQVTM, CDR2 ANQGSEA. The CDR3 is CSVEAGQGVEQFF. The CDR3 coding sequence is TGCAGCGTTGAAGCTGGACAGGGGGTTGAGCAGTTCTTC.

The CDR3: CASSLTGLFDEQFF. The CDR3 bases are TGTGCCAGCAGCTTAACAGGCCTTTTCGATGAGCAGTTCTTC. The rearrangement uses TRBV7-3 and TRBJ2-1, with D hard to call. The V end lost 0 bases, the J end lost 8 bases, and 11 bases lay between the germline ends. The CDR3 has 14 residues. Germline lookup yields CDR1 SGHTA and CDR2 FQGTGA. The variable domain in full, completed from reference TRBV7-3 and TRBJ2-1, reads GAGVSQTPSNKVTEKGKYVELRCDPISGHTALYWYRQSLGQGPEFLIYFQGTGAADDSGLPNDRFFAVRPEGSVSTLKIQRTERGDSAVYLCASSLTGLFDEQFFGPGTRLTVL.

This clonotype came up a few times. The chain joins TRBV29-1 to TRBJ1-2; 7 bases fit TRBD1. This CDR3 region has 13 residues. Germline trimming cut 3 bases from V and 8 bases from J; bases unmatched to any gene: 9. Per the germline V gene, CDR1 is SQVTM and CDR2 is ANQGSEA. For the CDR3, the DNA is TGCAGCGTTGACCAGGACAGGTCGGGGGGCTACACCTTC. It is translated as CSVDQDRSGGYTF.

The chain uses TRBV20-1 and TRBJ2-1, with 11 bases fitting TRBD2. The germline CDR1 and CDR2 sequences are DFQATT and SNEGSKA (reference sequence). J gave up 0 bases and V 5 bases, and 9 bases lay outside the gene matches. The CDR3 is 17 residues long. The CDR3 DNA reads as TGCAGTGCTCGGGCAACTAGCGGGGGTAGCTCCTACAATGAGCAGTTCTTC. Amino acid sequence: CSARATSGGSSYNEQFF.

This clonotype has a handful of counts. V gene TRBV20-1 combines with J gene TRBJ1-4, with a tentative D call TRBD1 (6 bases). CDR3 length: 14 amino acids. CDR1 is DFQATT, CDR2 SNEGSKA, per germline (reference sequence). Trimming cost V 1 base and J 6 bases, with 12 bases left between them. The CDR3 bases are TGCAGTGCTAGAGTTCGGGGGGCGGATGAAAAACTGTTTTTT. It specifies CSARVRGADEKLFF.

The chain recombines TRBV7-2 with TRBJ2-1; D gene unclear. V shed 4 bases and J shed 13 bases, with 2 bases lying between them. The germline V gene encodes CDR1 SGHTA and CDR2 FQGNSA. This CDR3 comprises 8 residues. In DNA form, the CDR3 reads TGTGCCAGCAGCTCTCAGTTCTTC. Amino acids: CASSSQFF.

The V call is TRBV30, the J call TRBJ1-1; no clear D. With 0 bases removed from V and 8 bases from J, the gap between germline ends came to 13 bases. This CDR3 region has 13 residues. CDR1 and CDR2 (germline): GTSNPN, SVGIG (reference sequence). The DNA of the CDR3 is TGTGCCTGGAGTGTACGTCCCCTCGGGGAAGCTTTCTTT. Amino acids: CAWSVRPLGEAFF.

The chain combines TRBV19 with TRBJ1-1; TRBD1 matches at 9 bases. Germline V gene lookup returns CDR1 LNHDA and CDR2 SQIVND (reference sequence). This CDR3 has 13 amino acids. The J segment lost 3 bases and the V segment lost 8 bases, leaving 4 bases of the junction unmatched. CDR3 sequence reads: CASGTGMDTEAFF. The CDR3 nucleotides are TGTGCCAGTGGGACAGGGATGGACACTGAAGCTTTCTTT.

This clonotype was observed many times. This chain connects TRBV7-2 to TRBJ1-1; the D is unclear. The CDR3 sequence is 13 residues long. From germline, CDR1 is SGHTA and CDR2 FQGNSA. V was cut by 2 bases and J by 1 base, with 5 bases left in between. The CDR3 here is CASSLYTNTEAFF. As DNA, the CDR3 is TGTGCCAGCAGCTTATACACGAACACTGAAGCTTTCTTT.

Here the CDR3 reads CASSSWTGSNSPLHF. DNA of the CDR3: TGCGCCAGCAGCTCCTGGACAGGGAGTAATTCACCCCTCCACTTT. The V gene is TRBV5-1, the J gene TRBJ1-6, with 8 nucleotides matching TRBD1. After removal of 3 bases from V and 6 bases from J, the junction contained 5 bases not matched to a gene. This CDR3 has 15 amino acids. From germline, CDR1 is SGHRS and CDR2 YFSETQ.

The chain combines TRBV4-2 with TRBJ1-2, with a weak D call TRBD1 (5 bases). Trimming pared 5 bases from V and 3 bases from J, leaving 10 bases between. Germline V gene lookup returns CDR1 LGHNA and CDR2 YNFKEQ. This CDR3 is 13 amino acids long. CDR3 nucleotide sequence: TGTGCCAGCAGCACGGGGCCAGACTATGGCTACACCTTC. This translates into CASSTGPDYGYTF.

The chain links TRBV20-1 to TRBJ2-3; 9 positions match TRBD1. The CDR3 is 15 residues long. V shed 1 base and J 4 bases; nucleotides not matched to a gene: 6. In germline, CDR1 is DFQATT, CDR2 SNEGSKA (reference sequence). The CDR3 region is CSARAWTGDPDTQYF. DNA of the CDR3: TGCAGTGCTAGAGCCTGGACAGGGGACCCAGATACGCAGTATTTT.

This clonotype was found once. The chain has TRBV9 and TRBJ2-2; TRBD2 might be the D (5 bases). Deletions cut 4 bases from V and 4 bases from J, with 8 bases between. Germline V gene sequence: CDR1 SGDLS, CDR2 YYNGEE. This CDR3 spans 13 amino acids. The CDR3 region is CASSRGATGELFF. Here the CDR3 DNA reads TGTGCCAGCAGCCGGGGTGCCACCGGGGAGCTGTTTTTT.

The chain is built from TRBV28 and TRBJ1-5, with D possibly being TRBD1 (6 bases). Per the germline V gene, CDR1 is MDHEN and CDR2 is SYDVKM. V was clipped by 11 bases and J by 3 bases, with 14 bases between them. The CDR3 consists of 13 residues. CDR3 region: CAAKGGINQPQHF. In nucleotides, the CDR3 is TGTGCCGCCAAGGGGGGGATCAATCAGCCCCAGCATTTT.

This clonotype was counted a few times. This chain connects TRBV15 to TRBJ2-3; no definite D call. CDR1 LNHNV and CDR2 YYDKDF come from the germline V gene (reference sequence). The CDR3 consists of 15 residues. Trimming cost V 0 bases and J 3 bases, with 10 bases left between them. The CDR3 here is CATSREKARTDTQYF. Here the CDR3 DNA reads TGTGCCACCAGCAGAGAAAAGGCCAGAACAGATACGCAGTATTTT.

The chain employs TRBV4-1 and TRBJ1-2; D gene uncertain. The CDR3 runs to 17 residues. Between the trimmed V and J ends, which lost 0 bases and 4 bases, there was a span of 18 bases. CDR1 MGHRA and CDR2 YSYEKL come from the germline V gene. The CDR3 sequence: CASSQEPPSYAVYGYTF. DNA for the CDR3: TGCGCCAGCAGCCAAGAGCCCCCAAGCTATGCCGTCTATGGCTACACCTTC.

The rearrangement joins TRBV14 to TRBJ2-7; D not certain. Trimming pared 2 bases from V and 2 bases from J, leaving 4 bases between. The length of the CDR3 is 12 residues. Germline V gene sequence: CDR1 SGHDN, CDR2 FVKESK. The CDR3 here is CASSQRTYEQYF. CDR3 coding DNA: TGTGCCAGCAGCCAACGTACCTACGAGCAGTACTTC. The complete variable domain, with remaining parts taken from reference TRBV14 and TRBJ2-7, reads EAGVTQFPSHSVIEKGQTVTLRCDPISGHDNLYWYRRVMGKEIKFLLHFVKESKQDESGMPNNRFLAERTGGTYSTLKVQPAELEDSGVYFCASSQRTYEQYFGPGTRLTVT.

The chain is built from TRBV7-2 and TRBJ2-4; 9 nucleotides align to TRBD2. Trimming took 2 bases from V and 4 from J; bases not matched to a gene: 9. This CDR3 contains 17 residues. Germline V lookup: CDR1 SGHTA, CDR2 FQGNSA. CDR3 sequence (DNA): TGTGCCAGCAGCTTAAGAGAAGCGGGGGGAGGAAAAAACATTCAGTACTTC. It specifies CASSLREAGGGKNIQYF.

V usage is TRBV20-1 and J usage is TRBJ2-1, with unresolved D. CDR1 is DFQATT and CDR2 is SNEGSKA in the germline V gene (reference sequence). This CDR3 contains 13 residues. Trimming removed 5 bases from V and 10 bases from J, with 18 bases in between. The CDR3 DNA follows: TGCAGTGCTGCCGAAGGACGACTGGGAGAGCAGTTCTTC. Its translation is CSAAEGRLGEQFF.

This clonotype was counted only a few times. The J gene is TRBJ1-1, the V gene TRBV5-1, with 10 bases fitting TRBD1. CDR1 and CDR2 (germline): SGHRS, YFSETQ. This CDR3 contains 18 residues. Trimming took 6 bases from V and 5 from J; bases not matched to a gene: 19. The CDR3 is CASKDSGTGANVLTEAFF. In DNA form, the CDR3 reads TGCGCCAGCAAAGACTCCGGGACAGGGGCAAATGTGTTGACTGAAGCTTTCTTT.

This clonotype appeared a few times. This rearrangement joins TRBV7-9 to TRBJ2-1, with 7 bases aligning to TRBD2. J was trimmed by 2 bases and V by 8 bases; bases with no gene match: 6. The germline V gene has CDR1 SEHNR and CDR2 FQNEAQ (reference sequence). The CDR3 extends over 14 amino acids. The CDR3 here is CASLGRGAYNEQFF. CDR3 in DNA: TGTGCCAGCCTCGGTCGGGGGGCCTACAATGAGCAGTTCTTC.

The rearrangement uses TRBV19 and TRBJ2-6; D gene unclear. Trimming stripped 1 base from V and 0 bases from J, with 7 bases between. The germline gives CDR1 LNHDA, CDR2 SQIVND (reference sequence). The CDR3 has 16 residues. CDR3 protein: CASSIGVHSGANVLTF. CDR3 coding DNA: TGTGCCAGTAGTATAGGGGTTCACTCTGGGGCCAACGTCCTGACTTTC.

The J gene is TRBJ2-5, the V gene TRBV5-6; TRBD2 aligns across 7 bases. V shed 4 bases and J 3 bases; nucleotides not matched to a gene: 6. The CDR3 spans 14 residues. From germline, CDR1 is SGHDT and CDR2 YYEEEE. The CDR3 loop reads CASSPWGREETQYF. The CDR3 DNA sequence: TGTGCCAGCAGCCCGTGGGGGAGGGAAGAGACCCAGTACTTC.

The chain has TRBV24-1 and TRBJ1-2; TRBD1 agrees at 8 bases. V was clipped by 0 bases and J by 5 bases; unmatched bases: 1. Looked up from germline, CDR1 is KGHDR and CDR2 is SFDVKD. The CDR3 spans 14 residues. CDR3 loop: CATSDLGQGYGYTF. Here the CDR3 DNA reads TGTGCCACCAGTGATTTGGGACAGGGTTATGGCTACACCTTC.

This clonotype came up a few times. The J gene is TRBJ2-6, the V gene TRBV12-3 or TRBV12-4; 10 nucleotides align to TRBD1. The ends lost 5 bases at V and 2 bases at J; junction bases unmatched: 9. The CDR3 is made up of 18 amino acids. CDR3 sequence (DNA): TGTGCCAGCAGTCCCTGGGACAGGGGTGGGGCTGGGGCCAACGTCCTGACTTTC. As protein: CASSPWDRGGAGANVLTF.

The rearrangement uses TRBV27 and TRBJ2-7; 8 nucleotides line up with TRBD1. V was clipped by 6 bases and J by 2 bases; unmatched bases: 3. The CDR3 loop spans 13 amino acids. CDR1 and CDR2 (germline): MNHEY, SMNVEV (reference sequence). The DNA for the CDR3 is TGTGCCAGCAGGGAGACAGGGGCCTACGAGCAGTACTTC. Its translation is CASRETGAYEQYF.

This clonotype was counted only a few times. The chain recombines TRBV5-1 with TRBJ2-1; 8 nucleotides match TRBD1. The germline V gene encodes CDR1 SGHRS and CDR2 YFSETQ. This CDR3 spans 14 amino acids. J lost 10 bases, V lost 3 bases, and 9 bases had no gene match. CDR3 nucleotide sequence: TGCGCCAGCAGCTGGCAGGGGGCAGACGGCGAGCAGTTCTTC. Protein: CASSWQGADGEQFF.

The J gene is TRBJ1-5, the V gene TRBV6-6, with D possibly matching TRBD1 (5 bases). The CDR3 is 14 amino acids. V lost 2 bases and J 6 bases, leaving 11 bases between the germline ends. Germline V gene lookup returns CDR1 MNHNY and CDR2 SVGAGI (reference sequence). In DNA form, the CDR3 reads TGTGCCAGCAGTTACCCGGACATGACTCAGCCCCAGCATTTT. This codes for CASSYPDMTQPQHF.

This sequence joins TRBV2 and TRBJ1-2; 7 nucleotides align to TRBD1. The CDR3 has 14 amino acids. V lost 4 bases to trimming and J lost 8 bases; unmatched junction nucleotides: 10. Germline CDR1 is SNHLY and CDR2 is FYNNEI. The chain's CDR3 is CASSGDSLEKGYTF. The CDR3 DNA reads TGTGCCAGCAGTGGGGACAGCCTTGAGAAGGGCTACACCTTC.